The next 9 T cell receptor beta chains were all read from a single sample in a study of blood T cell repertoires in COVID-19. The table came from immunoSEQ multiplex PCR; TCRdb's copy has only in-frame clones and leaves some out. The table lists some 250,000 clones, approximately 84% of them singletons. Sequencing was done on a sample of PBMCs or T cells enriched from blood (not recorded which). The receptors were gathered from a man aged 40-55 years who had recovered from COVID-19.

This chain uses TRBV24-1 with TRBJ2-1, with 9 bases that match TRBD2. From germline, CDR1 is KGHDR and CDR2 SFDVKD. This CDR3 comprises 14 residues. With V trimmed by 2 bases and J by 9 bases, 4 bases remained unmatched. CDR3 sequence: CATSDSLAGTEQFF. Written as DNA, the CDR3 is TGTGCCACCAGTGATTCCCTAGCGGGAACTGAGCAGTTCTTC.

V is TRBV5-6 and J is TRBJ2-5, with 7 positions matching TRBD1. Trimming took 4 bases from V and 4 from J; bases not matched to a gene: 4. The CDR3 is 13 residues long. Per the germline V gene, CDR1 is SGHDT and CDR2 is YYEEEE. CDR3 in amino acids: CASSLRQGETQYF. The CDR3 region has the DNA TGTGCCAGCAGCCTACGACAGGGAGAGACCCAGTACTTC.

The chain couples TRBV4-1 to TRBJ1-6, with 8 bases identical to TRBD1. The CDR3 spans 16 residues. Per the germline V gene, CDR1 is MGHRA and CDR2 is YSYEKL. With V trimmed by 0 bases and J by 9 bases, 7 bases remained unmatched. The chain's CDR3 is CASSQDPRGRISPLHF. The CDR3 region has the DNA TGCGCCAGCAGCCAAGACCCCAGGGGGCGGATTTCACCCCTCCACTTT.

CDR3 sequence: CASSQDINEKLFF. In nucleotides, the CDR3 is TGCGCCAGCAGCCAAGATATTAATGAAAAACTGTTTTTT. This chain links TRBV4-3 with TRBJ1-4, with D unresolved. Germline V lookup: CDR1 LGHNA, CDR2 YSLEER. V was trimmed by 0 bases and J by 4 bases, leaving 3 bases between them. The CDR3 covers 13 residues.

J is TRBJ1-5 and V is TRBV6-6; D gene uncertain. The germline CDR1 and CDR2 sequences are MNHNY and SVGAGI (reference sequence). The CDR3 covers 16 residues. Trimming shortened V by 5 bases and J by 0 bases, and 14 bases separated the two germline ends. CDR3 in DNA: TGTGCCAGCAGTCAGAGATTTTTTCTTAGCAATCAGCCCCAGCATTTT. Translation: CASSQRFFLSNQPQHF.

The J gene is TRBJ2-2, the V gene TRBV15, with 10 positions matching TRBD2. The ends lost 5 bases at V and 7 bases at J; junction bases unmatched: 13. From germline, CDR1 is LNHNV and CDR2 YYDKDF (reference sequence). The CDR3 extends over 17 amino acids. CDR3 bases: TGTGCCACCAGCTCACCGACTAGCGGGCCTAGGAACGGGGAGCTGTTTTTT. Protein product: CATSSPTSGPRNGELFF.

This chain joins TRBV30 and TRBJ2-7; the D gene is possibly TRBD1 (5 bases). V lost 0 bases to trimming and J lost 5 bases, with 11 bases between them. The CDR3 has 13 amino acids. CDR1 is GTSNPN, CDR2 SVGIG, per germline (reference sequence). The CDR3 nucleotides read TGTGCCTGGAGTGTACTGGGGCGGAACGAGCAGTACTTC. Its translation is CAWSVLGRNEQYF.

This clone was recorded a few times. The J gene is TRBJ2-2, the V gene TRBV7-3, with D possibly matching TRBD2 (6 bases). Trimming removed 4 bases from V and 4 bases from J, with 16 bases in between. This CDR3 contains 16 residues. Germline V lookup: CDR1 SGHTA, CDR2 FQGTGA. As DNA, the CDR3 is TGTGCCAGCAGCTCCGGACACGGGGGTGGCACCGGGGAGCTGTTTTTT. Amino acids: CASSSGHGGGTGELFF. The complete variable domain, with remaining parts taken from reference TRBV7-3 and TRBJ2-2, reads GAGVSQTPSNKVTEKGKYVELRCDPISGHTALYWYRQSLGQGPEFLIYFQGTGAADDSGLPNDRFFAVRPEGSVSTLKIQRTERGDSAVYLCASSSGHGGGTGELFFGEGSRLTVL.

The chain employs TRBV5-1 and TRBJ1-2; TRBD1 might be the D (6 bases). In germline, CDR1 is SGHRS, CDR2 YFSETQ. V lost 3 bases and J 2 bases, leaving 11 bases between the germline ends. CDR3 size: 14 residues. The CDR3 sequence is CASSSTGLNYGYTF. The CDR3 bases are TGCGCCAGCAGCTCGACAGGCCTAAACTATGGCTACACCTTC.